These T cell receptor beta chains were read from a single sample in a study of cytomegalovirus exposure and HLA in healthy donors. The assay was immunoSEQ multiplex PCR, and TCRdb's table has in-frame clones only and misses some. The profile covers approximately 84,000 clones, with more than 70% appearing a single time and 2% to 2.5% taken by the ten largest. Sequenced material: PBMCs. The receptor source for this set is a man aged 35 to 55 in good health and CMV-seronegative. Both conserved end residues are part of each CDR3. D genes are given only for firm matches. Not all rows give a size; the values are once, few, many and, for expanded clones, a class.

j_call clone_size v_call d_call cdr3_nt cdr3_aa
TRBJ2-7 - TRBV11-3 TRBD1 TGTGCCAGCAGCTTAGGAGGACAGGGGAACCACGAGCAGTACTTC CASSLGGQGNHEQYF
TRBJ1-2 - TRBV4-2 - TGTGCCAGCAGCCAAGCCATTTCTCTCTCTGGACAAGTCTATGGCTACACCTTC CASSQAISLSGQVYGYTF
TRBJ2-7 - TRBV28 TRBD2 TGTGCCAGCAATCCAGCGGGGACGGAGCAGTACTTC CASNPAGTEQYF
TRBJ1-2 - TRBV2 TRBD1 TGTGCCAGCACCCCTGGGGGACAGGGAGGTGGCTACACCTTC CASTPGGQGGGYTF
TRBJ2-7 once TRBV7-6 TRBD1 TGTGCCAGCAGCTTCATTAGTCCGGGACAGGGCCTCTACGAGCAGTACTTC CASSFISPGQGLYEQYF
TRBJ1-5 few TRBV5-1 - TGCGCCAGCAGCTTTCACGTCGGGGGGTCTTGGCCCCAGCATTTT CASSFHVGGSWPQHF
TRBJ2-1 - TRBV25-1 - TGTGCCAGCAGTGAATCCTCAGACACATCCTACAATGAGCAGTTCTTC CASSESSDTSYNEQFF
TRBJ1-5 - TRBV7-9 TRBD1 TGTGCCAGCAGCTTGACAGGGGACAATCAGCCCCAGCATTTT CASSLTGDNQPQHF
TRBJ2-3 - TRBV5-4 - TGTGCCAGCAGCTTGGCCGATAGCCTGGGTGGGCAGTATTTT CASSLADSLGGQYF
TRBJ1-4 - TRBV4-2 TRBD1 TGTGCCAGCAGCCAGGACCCGGGACAGGACAATGAAAAACTGTTTTTT CASSQDPGQDNEKLFF
TRBJ2-1 - TRBV4-1 TRBD2 TGCGCCAGCAGCCCGGGACTAGCGGGGGGCTTGCGCAATGAGCAGTTCTTC CASSPGLAGGLRNEQFF
TRBJ2-2 once TRBV6-5 - TGTGCCAGCAGGGAGGCCGGGGAGCTGTTTTTT CASREAGELFF
TRBJ2-5 - TRBV30 - TGTGCCTGGAAAGGGGTTGAGACCCAGTACTTC CAWKGVETQYF
TRBJ1-6 - TRBV27 TRBD1 TGTGCCAGCAGTTGGCAAAAGGACAGGAATTCACCCCTCCACTTT CASSWQKDRNSPLHF
TRBJ2-2 - TRBV14 - TGTGCCAGCAGCCTCAGGGGCAACACCGGGGAGCTGTTTTTT CASSLRGNTGELFF